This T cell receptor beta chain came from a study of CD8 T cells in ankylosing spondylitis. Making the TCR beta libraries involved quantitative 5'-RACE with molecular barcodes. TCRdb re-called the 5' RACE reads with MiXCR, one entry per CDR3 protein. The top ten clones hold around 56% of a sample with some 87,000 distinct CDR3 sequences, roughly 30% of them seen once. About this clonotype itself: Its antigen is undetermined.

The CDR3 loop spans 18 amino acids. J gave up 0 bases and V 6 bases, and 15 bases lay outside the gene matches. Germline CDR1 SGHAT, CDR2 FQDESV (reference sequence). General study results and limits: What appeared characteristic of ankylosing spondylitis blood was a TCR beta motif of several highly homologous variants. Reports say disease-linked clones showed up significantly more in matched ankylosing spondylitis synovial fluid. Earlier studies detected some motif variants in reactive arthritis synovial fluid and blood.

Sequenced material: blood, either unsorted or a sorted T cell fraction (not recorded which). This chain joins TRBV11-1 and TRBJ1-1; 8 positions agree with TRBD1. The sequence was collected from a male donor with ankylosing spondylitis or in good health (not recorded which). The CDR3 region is CASRGPDRGTVMNTEAFF. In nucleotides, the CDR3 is TGTGCCAGCAGGGGACCCGACAGGGGAACCGTCATGAACACTGAAGCTTTCTTT.